The 14 T cell receptor beta chains below come from one sample, sequenced in a study of OX40 agonist ivuxolimab in advanced cancers. This table comes from immunoSEQ multiplex PCR, and its TCRdb copy is limited to in-frame clones, with some not included. The table records 30,000 or so clones, roughly four fifths of them present only once. This material consisted of CD4+ or CD8+ T cells sorted from blood, taken in a trial of the OX40 agonist ivuxolimab. The source is an adult with an advanced solid tumor such as melanoma, head and neck, liver or kidney cancer.

V usage is TRBV28 and J usage is TRBJ2-7; no clear D. CDR1 is MDHEN, CDR2 SYDVKM, per germline. V dropped 3 bases and J dropped 2 bases, with 11 bases sitting between them. This CDR3 is built from 14 residues. The CDR3 DNA is TGTGCCAGCAGTTTGGTGGGCGCAACCTACGAGCAGTACTTC. Its protein product is CASSLVGATYEQYF. The full variable domain, with the rest looked up from reference TRBV28 and TRBJ2-7, is DVKVTQSSRYLVKRTGEKVFLECVQDMDHENMFWYRQDPGLGLRLIYFSYDVKMKEKGDIPEGYSVSREKKERFSLILESASTNQTSMYLCASSLVGATYEQYFGPGTRLTVT.

The chain is built from TRBV5-4 and TRBJ2-5; 8 bases are shared with TRBD2. TRBJ2-7 explains the end of the DNA better; the J call may be wrong. The CDR3 is 15 amino acids. Per germline, CDR1 SGHNT and CDR2 YYREEE (reference sequence). CDR3 DNA: TGTGCCAGCAGCCCGGGGGGGGACCCGCCCTACGAGCAGTACTTC. Its protein is CASSPGGDPPYEQYF.

This chain links TRBV4-2 with TRBJ2-3; no clear D gene. CDR3 size: 14 residues. The germline gives CDR1 LGHNA, CDR2 YNFKEQ. Trimming removed 11 bases from V and 0 bases from J, with 15 bases in between. CDR3 DNA: TGTGCCTCCCGTGGGTTCCAGAGCACAGATACGCAGTATTTT. This encodes CASRGFQSTDTQYF.

This chain connects TRBV18 to TRBJ2-3; D could derive from TRBD1 or TRBD2 (5 bases each). CDR1 is KGHSH, CDR2 LQKENI, per germline. This CDR3 has 15 amino acids. Trimming cost V 5 bases and J 0 bases, with 12 bases left between them. DNA of the CDR3: TGTGCCAGCTCATTGGACGGGACCAGCACAGATACGCAGTATTTT. Encoded protein: CASSLDGTSTDTQYF.

The chain joins TRBV6-5 to TRBJ1-1; D not certain. Trimming cost V 6 bases and J 1 base, with 15 bases left between them. This CDR3 has 15 residues. Per the germline V gene, CDR1 is MNHEY and CDR2 is SVGAGI. The CDR3 sequence: CASSHSPSGNTEAFF. CDR3 nucleotides: TGTGCCAGCAGCCACTCCCCCTCGGGGAACACTGAAGCTTTCTTT.

This chain joins TRBV28 and TRBJ2-7, with D tentatively TRBD1 or TRBD2 (5 bases each). The V and J ends lost 7 bases and 2 bases respectively, with 15 bases between them. Germline V CDR1 and CDR2: MDHEN, SYDVKM. The CDR3 totals 14 residues. CDR3 protein: CASNPGTDPYEQYF. The CDR3, as DNA: TGTGCCAGCAACCCCGGGACGGATCCCTACGAGCAGTACTTC.

The rearrangement links TRBV9 to TRBJ2-7; D unclear. Germline V lookup: CDR1 SGDLS, CDR2 YYNGEE. V was cut by 0 bases and J by 0 bases, with 7 bases left in between. The length of the CDR3 is 14 residues. CDR3 residues: CASSVEGRSYEQYF. The CDR3 DNA reads as TGTGCCAGCAGCGTAGAGGGCCGCTCCTACGAGCAGTACTTC.

The chain couples TRBV6-5 to TRBJ2-2, with D perhaps assigned TRBD1 or TRBD2 (5 bases each). Germline CDR1 MNHEY, CDR2 SVGAGI. The V and J ends lost 2 bases and 6 bases respectively, with 10 bases between them. This CDR3 spans 14 amino acids. The CDR3 DNA sequence: TGTGCCAGCAGTTACGACCTGGGGGCCGGGGAGCTGTTTTTT. Translation gives CASSYDLGAGELFF.

V and J are TRBV27 and TRBJ2-3, with a weak D call TRBD2 (6 bases). With 3 bases removed from V and 4 bases from J, the gap between germline ends came to 20 bases. Germline V gene lookup returns CDR1 MNHEY and CDR2 SMNVEV (reference sequence). The length of the CDR3 is 17 residues. The CDR3 sequence: CASSFGPGMGGPDTQYF. The CDR3 DNA is TGTGCCAGCAGTTTTGGTCCGGGGATGGGAGGCCCAGATACGCAGTATTTT.

This clone has only one observation. The V and J genes are TRBV6-1 and TRBJ1-1; TRBD1 matches 8 bases. The germline gives CDR1 MNHNS, CDR2 SASEGT. The J segment lost 0 bases and the V segment lost 5 bases, leaving 2 bases of the junction unmatched. This CDR3 has 14 residues. The CDR3 DNA is TGTGCCAGCAGTAAGGGACAGGTGAACACTGAAGCTTTCTTT. It translates to CASSKGQVNTEAFF.

The V gene is TRBV5-4, the J gene TRBJ1-3; D remains ambiguous. Germline loops: CDR1 SGHNT, CDR2 YYREEE (reference sequence). The CDR3 spans 15 residues. V shed 2 bases and J shed 0 bases, with 9 bases lying between them. DNA for the CDR3: TGTGCCAGCAGCTTAGGATTGCCCTCTGGAAACACCATATATTTT. As protein: CASSLGLPSGNTIYF.

V and J are TRBV5-6 and TRBJ2-1, with D tentatively TRBD1 (6 bases). The CDR3 contains 16 residues. The germline V and J ends were trimmed by 5 bases and 3 bases, with 18 bases remaining between them. Germline V gene data show CDR1 as SGHDT and CDR2 as YYEEEE. The CDR3 loop reads CASRDGGGRLYNEQFF. DNA of the CDR3: TGTGCCAGCAGAGATGGGGGCGGGCGACTCTACAATGAGCAGTTCTTC. Using reference TRBV5-6 and TRBJ2-1 for the parts outside the CDR3, the full variable domain is DAGVTQSPTHLIKTRGQQVTLRCSPKSGHDTVSWYQQALGQGPQFIFQYYEEEERQRGNFPDRFSGHQFPNYSSELNVNALLLGDSALYLCASRDGGGRLYNEQFFGPGTRLTVL.

This clone occurred once. The chain recombines TRBV29-1 with TRBJ2-1; TRBD2 agrees at 8 bases. The CDR3 loop spans 15 amino acids. Germline V lookup: CDR1 SQVTM, CDR2 ANQGSEA. The DNA for the CDR3 is TGCAGTGGATCCAGCGGGAGTATCGTGAACAATGAGCAGTTCTTC. Residues: CSGSSGSIVNNEQFF.

The rearrangement uses TRBV27 and TRBJ1-1; 9 bases map to TRBD1. The CDR3 sequence is 16 residues long. J was trimmed by 0 bases and V by 7 bases; bases with no gene match: 9. Germline values: CDR1 MNHEY, CDR2 SMNVEV (reference sequence). CDR3 in amino acids: CASNTRTGALNTEAFF. Written as DNA, the CDR3 is TGTGCCAGCAATACTAGGACAGGGGCGTTGAACACTGAAGCTTTCTTT.